This T cell receptor beta chain was sequenced in a study of blood T cell repertoires in COVID-19 (dated by TCRdb to 2019 to 2021). General notes on the study: Samples covering the acute and convalescent phases of COVID-19 were provided by collaborators in the United States, Italy and Spain. The repertoires were released in a freely available public database meant as a resource for research on the immune response to SARS-CoV-2. Sample metadata almost always included a de-identified subject ID, COVID-19 status, age in years and sex. Where available, HLA class I and class II types were obtained from metadata supplied by the sample provider rather than from assay-based typing. The material from the prospective study consisted of cDNA or gDNA derived from T cells, B-cell-depleted T cells, or PBMCs. Subjects who had been exposed to COVID-19, were actively infected with it, or had recovered from it provided the deeply sampled blood TCRbeta repertoires that made up the dataset. Samples were obtained from the ongoing ImmuneRACE study (first 160 participants) and from 1,254 subjects provided by 6 global collaborators.

Compared with germline, V lacks 2 bases and J lacks 9 bases; bases without a gene match: 4. From the germline V gene, CDR1 is SGHRS and CDR2 is YFSETQ. The CDR3 holds 13 amino acids from the cysteine to the phenylalanine. The DNA shown is the 39-base CDR3, in frame from base 1. TCRbeta CDR3 regions were amplified from genomic DNA by means of the immunoSEQ Assay, a bias-controlled multiplex PCR. The source study handled its data this way. Within the assay, amplification of reference gene primers was used to estimate how many nucleated cells each sample contained. To quantify the absolute abundance of each unique TCRbeta CDR3 rearrangement, sequence reads were collapsed and filtered. For each sample, productive Simpson clonality was calculated by taking the square root of Simpson's diversity index across productive rearrangements. In its TCRdb copy, this immuneACCESS table keeps in-frame sequences only and misses some clones. Where compared with another copy, unresolved V genes explain less than half of these, and the others have no known cause. For V, J and clone size, that table is used; D and trimming come from the DNA. This sample has hundreds of thousands of clones in its table, and 70% to 90% of those were observed once. The ten largest clones take up roughly 7.1% of the sample.

At one collaborating source in Seattle, patients were enrolled during active infection and were followed longitudinally through the course of disease. Collaborating institutions collected whole blood in K2EDTA tubes following their own protocols. For TCRbeta analysis, collaborators shipped samples as frozen whole blood, isolated PBMCs, or DNA extracted from either of those sample types. This clone was detected a few times. Its antigen is currently not known. No clone much larger than this one lies a single base away; base qualities are absent. On the study overall, not on this receptor specifically: How much clinical and demographic metadata was included differed by source and by participant, and the metadata was provided uncurated.

The sequence was collected from a woman aged 60-75 years with COVID-19, enrolled during active disease. This chain joins TRBV5-1 to TRBJ1-5, with 8 bases matching TRBD1. Sequences were obtained from peripheral blood. The CDR3 here reads CASSLGTGGPQHF. The sequenced DNA is TGCGCCAGCAGCTTAGGGACAGGTGGGCCCCAGCATTTT.